A single sample is the source of the 17 T cell receptor beta chains below, sequenced in a study of CD8 T cells in ankylosing spondylitis. TCRdb passed the 5' RACE reads through MiXCR, listing each CDR3 protein once. The sample includes under 300,000 distinct CDR3 sequences, 9.5% to 12% seen only once; the top ten take less than 7%. Specimen: blood, either unsorted or a sorted T cell fraction (not recorded which). Receptors originate from a male donor with ankylosing spondylitis or in good health (not recorded which).

The chain couples TRBV6-1 to TRBJ2-7, with D perhaps matching TRBD1 (7 bases). CDR1 and CDR2 (germline): MNHNS, SASEGT. This CDR3 spans 15 amino acids. V was clipped by 0 bases and J by 6 bases, with 15 bases between them. CDR3: CASSEAEGQSGEQYF. Here the CDR3 DNA reads TGTGCCAGCAGTGAAGCGGAGGGACAGAGTGGCGAGCAGTACTTC.

This clonotype was picked up many times. The genes are TRBV5-1 and TRBJ2-5, with D perhaps matching TRBD2 (5 bases). This CDR3 has 14 amino acids. In germline, CDR1 is SGHRS, CDR2 YFSETQ. The V end was cut by 4 bases, the J end by 0 bases, with 10 bases between. This CDR3 is CASSPGGYQETQYF. The CDR3 nucleotides are TGCGCCAGCAGCCCCGGCGGGTACCAAGAGACCCAGTACTTC. The full variable domain, in which reference TRBV5-1 and TRBJ2-5 provide the parts outside the CDR3, is KAGVTQTPRYLIKTRGQQVTLSCSPISGHRSVSWYQQTPGQGLQFLFEYFSETQRNKGNFPGRFSGRQFSNSRSEMNVSTLELGDSALYLCASSPGGYQETQYFGPGTRLLVL.

This clonotype was seen at least ten times. This chain connects TRBV2 to TRBJ1-1; no firm D call. CDR1 and CDR2 from the germline V gene are SNHLY and FYNNEI. Trimming stripped 4 bases from V and 1 base from J, with 7 bases between. CDR3 length equals 13 residues. CDR3 amino acids: CASSAETNTEAFF. The CDR3 DNA follows: TGTGCCAGCAGTGCTGAGACGAACACTGAAGCTTTCTTT.

This clonotype showed up many times. This chain joins TRBV5-5 and TRBJ2-5; D may be TRBD2 (5 bases). Looked up from germline, CDR1 is SGHKS and CDR2 is YYEKEE (reference sequence). The CDR3 totals 14 residues. The V end lost 2 bases, the J end lost 0 bases, and 8 bases lay between the germline ends. The CDR3, as DNA: TGTGCCAGCAGCTTAGGAGGAGACCAAGAGACCCAGTACTTC. Protein product: CASSLGGDQETQYF.

This clonotype has at least ten counts. This chain joins TRBV27 and TRBJ1-2; D is perhaps TRBD1 (5 bases). Trimming stripped 0 bases from V and 7 bases from J, with 15 bases between. Per germline, CDR1 MNHEY and CDR2 SMNVEV (reference sequence). The length of the CDR3 is 15 residues. CDR3 in amino acids: CASSLSPRQGTGYTF. In nucleotides, the CDR3 is TGTGCCAGCAGTTTATCCCCGCGTCAGGGAACTGGCTACACCTTC.

This clonotype was picked up many times. The chain employs TRBV5-1 and TRBJ1-1; no definite D call. V dropped 1 base and J dropped 1 base, with 5 bases sitting between them. Germline V gene data show CDR1 as SGHRS and CDR2 as YFSETQ. The CDR3 sequence is 13 residues long. The CDR3 DNA reads as TGCGCCAGCAGCTTGACAGCGAACACTGAAGCTTTCTTT. Amino acids: CASSLTANTEAFF.

This clonotype was seen a handful of times. The rearrangement uses TRBV12-3 or TRBV12-4 and TRBJ1-1, with D unresolved. CDR3 length: 14 residues. V lost 6 bases to trimming and J lost 0 bases, with 11 bases between them. The CDR3 coding sequence is TGTGCCAGCAGAAAACCAGGTGTGAACACTGAAGCTTTCTTT. Protein sequence: CASRKPGVNTEAFF.

This clonotype has only a few counts. The rearrangement uses TRBV28 and TRBJ2-1; the match to TRBD1 covers 7 bases. The V segment lost 6 bases and the J segment 4 bases; nucleotides outside the gene matches: 12. CDR3 length: 16 residues. CDR1 is MDHEN, CDR2 SYDVKM, per germline. Written as DNA, the CDR3 is TGTGCCAGCAGGCCTTACGGACAGGCCTGGTACAATGAGCAGTTCTTC. Translation: CASRPYGQAWYNEQFF.

This clonotype was seen at least ten times. V usage is TRBV12-3 or TRBV12-4 and J usage is TRBJ1-2; D is ambiguous. The germline V and J ends were trimmed by 6 bases and 3 bases, with 5 bases remaining between them. The CDR3 spans 11 residues. CDR3 loop: CASRPDYGYTF. The CDR3 nucleotides read TGTGCCAGCAGACCTGACTATGGCTACACCTTC.

This clonotype was recorded at least ten times. The chain couples TRBV6-4 to TRBJ2-1; 10 nucleotides agree with TRBD2. Looked up from germline, CDR1 is MRHNA and CDR2 is SNTAGT. Trimming at V came to 0 bases and at J to 7 bases, leaving 3 bases not matched to a gene. CDR3 size: 15 residues. Written as DNA, the CDR3 is TGTGCCAGCAGTGACTCGGGGGGACTAGCGAATGAGCAGTTCTTC. Translating gives CASSDSGGLANEQFF.

This clonotype has at least ten counts. The chain combines TRBV24-1 with TRBJ2-1; 10 bases map to TRBD1. Germline assignment: CDR1 KGHDR and CDR2 SFDVKD. V lost 1 base and J lost 8; bases outside the gene matches: 7. The CDR3 has 16 amino acids. The CDR3 protein is CATSDFGGTGVDEQFF. The CDR3 bases are TGTGCCACCAGTGATTTTGGGGGGACAGGGGTCGATGAGCAGTTCTTC.

This clonotype has at least ten counts. The chain couples TRBV14 to TRBJ2-1; 9 nucleotides agree with TRBD2. The ends lost 4 bases at V and 5 bases at J; junction bases unmatched: 9. The CDR3 is 16 residues long. Per germline, CDR1 SGHDN and CDR2 FVKESK. This CDR3 reads CASSRYGLATNNEQFF. For the CDR3, the DNA is TGTGCCAGCAGCCGCTATGGACTAGCGACGAACAATGAGCAGTTCTTC.

Ten or more counts support this clonotype. V and J are TRBV12-3 or TRBV12-4 and TRBJ2-7, with 11 bases fitting TRBD2. The CDR3 spans 16 residues. With 1 base clipped from V and 0 bases from J, the junction kept 2 bases outside the gene matches. CDR3 sequence (DNA): TGTGCCAGCAGTTTAGGCCTAGCGGGGGGCTCCTACGAGCAGTACTTC. Its protein product is CASSLGLAGGSYEQYF.

This clonotype was seen ten or more times. The chain carries TRBV5-1 and TRBJ1-1; TRBD1 matches at 7 bases. The CDR3 is made up of 13 amino acids. V dropped 4 bases and J dropped 8; count of bases not matched to a gene: 8. Germline CDR1 and CDR2: SGHRS and YFSETQ. For the CDR3, the DNA is TGCGCCAGCAGCGCCACAGGGGCTACAGAAGCTTTCTTT. This codes for CASSATGATEAFF.

This clonotype has a handful of counts. V gene TRBV7-9 combines with J gene TRBJ1-5; D is unresolved. The V gene lost 3 bases and the J gene lost 5 bases, with 8 bases spanning the gap. The CDR3 has 13 amino acids. Per the germline V gene, CDR1 is SEHNR and CDR2 is FQNEAQ (reference sequence). The chain's CDR3 is CASSLSQHQPQHF. The CDR3 DNA is TGTGCCAGCAGCTTGTCACAGCATCAGCCCCAGCATTTT.

In this sample, this clonotype turned up a few times. Here the CDR3 DNA reads TGTGCCAGCAGCAAAGCGGGCGGGGAAAATCAGCCCCAGCATTTT. It translates to CASSKAGGENQPQHF. The J gene is TRBJ1-5, the V gene TRBV21-1. TRBV21-1 is described as a pseudogene. The CDR3 length is 15 residues.

V and J are TRBV27 and TRBJ2-3, with 8 nucleotides matching TRBD1. V trimming: 3 bases; J trimming: 11 bases; junction bases outside the gene matches: 7. Germline V gene data show CDR1 as MNHEY and CDR2 as SMNVEV (reference sequence). This CDR3 region has 13 residues. CDR3 protein: CASSLGTDRVQYF. As DNA, the CDR3 is TGTGCCAGCAGTTTGGGGACGGACAGGGTGCAGTATTTT.